Shown below are 14 T cell receptor beta chains from a single sample sequenced in a study of shared clonotypes between healthy human individuals. Naive CD8 cells, CD45RO-negative and positively selected for CCR7, excluded terminally differentiated effector memory CD45RA+ cells. TCRdb's copy holds only in-frame clones and misses some; the assay was immunoSEQ multiplex PCR. In the table there are over 2,000,000 clones, just under 95% of which are singletons. Sequenced sample: naive CD8+ T cells from PBMCs. The receptors shown here come from a young man in good health. Some clones in this sample may be carry-over from other donors' samples.

The chain links TRBV9 to TRBJ2-4; D possibly corresponds to TRBD2 (6 bases). The CDR3 has 16 residues. Looked up from germline, CDR1 is SGDLS and CDR2 is YYNGEE. V lost 0 bases, J lost 2 bases, and 12 bases lay in between. The CDR3 protein is CASSVEGGVTKNIQYF. DNA for the CDR3: TGTGCCAGCAGCGTAGAGGGCGGGGTGACCAAAAACATTCAGTACTTC.

This clone has only one observation. The chain has TRBV9 and TRBJ2-4; D may correspond to TRBD1 or TRBD2 (5 bases each). Trimming shortened V by 4 bases and J by 15 bases, and 17 bases separated the two germline ends. The CDR3 consists of 12 residues. The germline CDR1 and CDR2 sequences are SGDLS and YYNGEE. The CDR3 coding sequence is TGTGCCAGCAGCTTACCCGGGACCTTTCCGTACTTC. Protein sequence: CASSLPGTFPYF.

The chain recombines TRBV27 with TRBJ2-5; possibly TRBD2 for D (5 bases). Trimming stripped 3 bases from V and 3 bases from J, with 14 bases between. Germline V gene sequence: CDR1 MNHEY, CDR2 SMNVEV (reference sequence). The length of the CDR3 is 15 residues. The CDR3 loop reads CASSFAAASKETQYF. The CDR3 DNA sequence: TGTGCCAGCAGTTTCGCAGCGGCTAGCAAAGAGACCCAGTACTTC.

This sequence joins TRBV2 and TRBJ1-2; D is ambiguous. Between the trimmed V and J ends, which lost 0 bases and 7 bases, there was a span of 9 bases. Germline CDR1 reads SNHLY; CDR2 reads FYNNEI. The CDR3 totals 13 residues. The CDR3 spells CASSEAWGGGYTF. In DNA, the CDR3 is TGTGCCAGCAGTGAAGCTTGGGGTGGTGGCTACACCTTC.

V and J are TRBV27 and TRBJ2-2; D is possibly TRBD1 or TRBD2 (6 bases each). The CDR3 is made up of 14 amino acids. CDR1 and CDR2 (germline): MNHEY, SMNVEV (reference sequence). V was cut by 9 bases and J by 5 bases, with 16 bases left in between. The chain's CDR3 is CASQMGGATGELFF. The CDR3 bases are TGTGCCAGTCAAATGGGGGGCGCGACCGGGGAGCTGTTTTTT.

The chain recombines TRBV27 with TRBJ2-2; 16 nucleotides agree with TRBD2. After removal of 5 bases from V and 5 bases from J, the junction contained 8 bases not matched to a gene. This CDR3 has 18 residues. The germline V gene has CDR1 MNHEY and CDR2 SMNVEV (reference sequence). CDR3 loop: CASSGTSGRARRTGELFF. The DNA of the CDR3 is TGTGCCAGCAGTGGGACTAGCGGGAGGGCCAGGAGAACCGGGGAGCTGTTTTTT.

The rearrangement joins TRBV6-1 to TRBJ2-1; TRBD2 might be the D (6 bases). Germline-derived CDR1 and CDR2 are MNHNS and SASEGT. CDR3 length: 14 residues. V was pared by 10 bases and J by 2 bases, with 15 bases between. CDR3 nucleotides: TGTGCCACCCAGGAGACTAGGACCTACAATGAGCAGTTCTTC. Protein: CATQETRTYNEQFF.

The CDR3 sequence: CASSPGRTNYGYTF. The CDR3 DNA reads TGTGCCAGCAGCCCGGGACGGACAAACTATGGCTACACCTTC. The genes are TRBV27 and TRBJ1-2; the D gene is possibly TRBD1 (5 bases). CDR3 length: 14 residues. V shed 6 bases and J shed 2 bases, with 13 bases lying between them. In germline, CDR1 is MNHEY, CDR2 SMNVEV (reference sequence).

The chain recombines TRBV10-1 with TRBJ2-2, with 10 bases identical to TRBD2. The V segment lost 7 bases and the J segment 1 base; nucleotides outside the gene matches: 9. Per the germline V gene, CDR1 is WNHNN and CDR2 is SYGVQD (reference sequence). The CDR3 is made up of 17 amino acids. Here the CDR3 reads CASNSGLAIQNTGELFF. CDR3 nucleotides: TGCGCCAGCAATTCGGGACTAGCGATACAGAACACCGGGGAGCTGTTTTTT.

CDR3 nucleotides: TGCGCCAGCGCTCAGGGAGGTTCACCCCTCCACTTT. Protein sequence: CASAQGGSPLHF. The gene calls are TRBV5-1 and TRBJ1-6; TRBD1 is a possible D gene (5 bases). The germline V gene encodes CDR1 SGHRS and CDR2 YFSETQ. The CDR3 totals 12 residues. Trimming took 7 bases from V and 9 from J, leaving 11 bases between them.

The chain carries TRBV28 and TRBJ2-7; D gene unclear. V shed 4 bases and J shed 4 bases, with 11 bases lying between them. The germline V gene encodes CDR1 MDHEN and CDR2 SYDVKM. CDR3 length equals 13 residues. The CDR3 sequence: CASSSEKRYEQYF. In DNA, the CDR3 is TGTGCCAGCAGTTCAGAGAAGAGGTACGAGCAGTACTTC.

J is TRBJ2-1 and V is TRBV4-2; D not resolved. The ends were cut back, 2 bases at V and 0 bases at J, with 11 bases in the middle. CDR1 is LGHNA and CDR2 is YNFKEQ in the germline V gene. The CDR3 totals 16 residues. CDR3 nucleotides: TGTGCCAGCAGCCAATATCTGGAGATCTCCTACAATGAGCAGTTCTTC. This sequence encodes CASSQYLEISYNEQFF.

The chain couples TRBV4-1 to TRBJ1-2, with a tentative D call TRBD1 (6 bases). Germline CDR1 MGHRA, CDR2 YSYEKL. The CDR3 covers 15 residues. Trimming left V 4 bases short and J 8 bases short, with 20 bases between. CDR3 sequence (DNA): TGCGCCAGCAGCCCACCGGGGCCCAGGGGATGGGGCTACACCTTC. Protein sequence: CASSPPGPRGWGYTF.

The V gene is TRBV28, the J gene TRBJ2-7, with D possibly TRBD1 on 6 matching bases. This CDR3 has 14 amino acids. Germline lookup yields CDR1 MDHEN and CDR2 SYDVKM. V was clipped by 2 bases and J by 2 bases, with 10 bases between them. CDR3 amino acids: CASSLRQGPYEQYF. The CDR3 coding sequence is TGTGCCAGCAGTTTACGGCAGGGGCCCTACGAGCAGTACTTC.